The clone carrying this T cell receptor (beta chain) has only a few counts. This record comes from a study of T cells after yellow fever vaccination. Synthesis of TCR cDNA relied on 5'RACE template switching, which attached a universal primer site and UMIs. TCRdb called the 5' RACE reads again in MiXCR, with one record for every CDR3 protein. The sample consists of a few hundred thousand distinct CDR3 sequences, 7% to 10% of them appearing once. The starting material was PBMCs, obtained about 49 days after the first yellow fever vaccination. This receptor was taken from a man between 18 and 29 years old who received the YFV17D yellow fever vaccine.

CDR3 region: CASSLDGLSGAGETQYF. The DNA for the CDR3 is TGTGCCAGCAGCTTAGATGGCCTATCCGGGGCGGGGGAGACCCAGTACTTC. V gene TRBV11-2 combines with J gene TRBJ2-5; TRBD2 might be the D (6 bases). This CDR3 is 17 amino acids long. Between the trimmed V and J ends, which lost 0 bases and 5 bases, there was a span of 19 bases. Germline V lookup: CDR1 SGHAT, CDR2 FQNNGV.